This TCR beta chain was recovered during a study of a mutant IDH1 vaccine in newly diagnosed glioma. Study as a whole: Patients got radiotherapy, temozolomide, or both beforehand, and most got both.

TCRdb keeps only in-frame clones here, not all; method: immunoSEQ multiplex PCR. The table records fewer than 100,000 clones, about 90% of them present only once. Specified time point: baseline, week 1 (first vaccination visit). Treatment specified: pre-vaccination baseline after standard-of-care therapy. V lost 4 bases, J lost 4 bases, and 15 bases lay in between. Germline CDR1 is SGHDT and CDR2 is YYEEEE. CDR3 length equals 15 residues. This clonotype was obtained from a woman aged 45 to 65 with glioma. The chain recombines TRBV5-6 with TRBJ2-1; D perhaps matches TRBD1 (5 bases). This specimen was PBMCs, taken from a glioma patient treated with radiotherapy, temozolomide or both. In DNA, the CDR3 is TGTGCCAGCAGCCTCTGGGGCAGGAATTACAATGAGCAGTTCTTC. As protein: CASSLWGRNYNEQFF.